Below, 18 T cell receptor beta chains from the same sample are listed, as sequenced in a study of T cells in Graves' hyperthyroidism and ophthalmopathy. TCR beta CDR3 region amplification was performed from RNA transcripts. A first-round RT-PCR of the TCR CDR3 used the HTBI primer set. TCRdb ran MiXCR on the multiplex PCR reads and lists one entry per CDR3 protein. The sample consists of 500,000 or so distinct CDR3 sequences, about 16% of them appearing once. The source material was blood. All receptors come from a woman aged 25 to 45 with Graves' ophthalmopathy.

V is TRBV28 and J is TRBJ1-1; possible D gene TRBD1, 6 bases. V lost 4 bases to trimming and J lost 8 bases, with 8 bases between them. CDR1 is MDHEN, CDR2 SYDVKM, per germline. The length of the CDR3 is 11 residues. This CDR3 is CASSWTAEAFF. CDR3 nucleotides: TGTGCCAGCAGTTGGACAGCCGAAGCTTTCTTT. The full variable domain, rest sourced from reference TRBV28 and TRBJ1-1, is DVKVTQSSRYLVKRTGEKVFLECVQDMDHENMFWYRQDPGLGLRLIYFSYDVKMKEKGDIPEGYSVSREKKERFSLILESASTNQTSMYLCASSWTAEAFFGQGTRLTVV.

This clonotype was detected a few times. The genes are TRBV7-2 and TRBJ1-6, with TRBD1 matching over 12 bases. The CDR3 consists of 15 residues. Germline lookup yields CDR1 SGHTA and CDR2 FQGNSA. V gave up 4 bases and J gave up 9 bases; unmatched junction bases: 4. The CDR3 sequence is CASSYGTGGFSPLHF. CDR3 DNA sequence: TGTGCCAGCAGCTACGGGACAGGGGGCTTTTCACCCCTCCACTTT.

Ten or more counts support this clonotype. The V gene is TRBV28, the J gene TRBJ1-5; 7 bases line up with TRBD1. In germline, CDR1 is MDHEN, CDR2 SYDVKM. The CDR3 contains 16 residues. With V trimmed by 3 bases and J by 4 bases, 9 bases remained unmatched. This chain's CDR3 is CASSFDRESFNQPQHF. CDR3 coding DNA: TGTGCCAGCAGTTTTGACAGGGAAAGTTTTAATCAGCCCCAGCATTTT.

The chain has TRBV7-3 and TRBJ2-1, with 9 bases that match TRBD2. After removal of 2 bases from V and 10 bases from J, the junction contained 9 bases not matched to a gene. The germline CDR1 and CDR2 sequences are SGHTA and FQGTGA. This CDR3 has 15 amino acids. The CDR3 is CASSLVVAGEGEQFF. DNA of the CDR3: TGTGCCAGCAGCTTAGTGGTAGCGGGAGAGGGGGAGCAGTTCTTC. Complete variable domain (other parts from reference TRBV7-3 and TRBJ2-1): GAGVSQTPSNKVTEKGKYVELRCDPISGHTALYWYRQSLGQGPEFLIYFQGTGAADDSGLPNDRFFAVRPEGSVSTLKIQRTERGDSAVYLCASSLVVAGEGEQFFGPGTRLTVL.

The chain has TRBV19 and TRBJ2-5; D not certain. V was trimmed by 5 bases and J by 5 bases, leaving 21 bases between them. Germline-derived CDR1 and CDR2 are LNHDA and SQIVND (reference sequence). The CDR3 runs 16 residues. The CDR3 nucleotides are TGTGCCAGTAGTCCTCGTTTTGGGCTGGGCGGCGAGACCCAGTACTTC. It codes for CASSPRFGLGGETQYF.

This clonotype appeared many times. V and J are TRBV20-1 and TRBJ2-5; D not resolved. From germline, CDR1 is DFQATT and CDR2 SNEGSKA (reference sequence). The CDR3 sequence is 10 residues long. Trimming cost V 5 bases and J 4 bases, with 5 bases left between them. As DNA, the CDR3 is TGCAGTGCTTCCCTAGAGACCCAGTACTTC. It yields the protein CSASLETQYF.

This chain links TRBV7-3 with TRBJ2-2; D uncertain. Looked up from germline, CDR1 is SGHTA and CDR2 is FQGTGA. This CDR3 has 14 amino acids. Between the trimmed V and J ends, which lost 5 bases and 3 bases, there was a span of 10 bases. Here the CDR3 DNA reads TGTGCCAGCAGCAAACGGACGGACACCGGGGAGCTGTTTTTT. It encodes CASSKRTDTGELFF. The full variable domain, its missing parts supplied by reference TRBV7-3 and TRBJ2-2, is GAGVSQTPSNKVTEKGKYVELRCDPISGHTALYWYRQSLGQGPEFLIYFQGTGAADDSGLPNDRFFAVRPEGSVSTLKIQRTERGDSAVYLCASSKRTDTGELFFGEGSRLTVL.

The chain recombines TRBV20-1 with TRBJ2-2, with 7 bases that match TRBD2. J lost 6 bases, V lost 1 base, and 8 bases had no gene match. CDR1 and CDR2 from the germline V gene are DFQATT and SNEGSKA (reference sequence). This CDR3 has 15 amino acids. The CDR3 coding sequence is TGCAGTGCTAGAGGTGGACTAGGACCCGCCGGGGAGCTGTTTTTT. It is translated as CSARGGLGPAGELFF.

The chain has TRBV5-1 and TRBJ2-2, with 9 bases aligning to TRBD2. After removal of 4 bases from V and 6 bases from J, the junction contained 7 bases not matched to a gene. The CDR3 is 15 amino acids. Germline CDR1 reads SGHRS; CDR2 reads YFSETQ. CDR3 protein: CASSIAAGGSGELFF. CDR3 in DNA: TGCGCCAGCAGCATCGCAGCGGGAGGATCCGGGGAGCTGTTTTTT. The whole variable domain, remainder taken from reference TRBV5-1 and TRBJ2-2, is KAGVTQTPRYLIKTRGQQVTLSCSPISGHRSVSWYQQTPGQGLQFLFEYFSETQRNKGNFPGRFSGRQFSNSRSEMNVSTLELGDSALYLCASSIAAGGSGELFFGEGSRLTVL.

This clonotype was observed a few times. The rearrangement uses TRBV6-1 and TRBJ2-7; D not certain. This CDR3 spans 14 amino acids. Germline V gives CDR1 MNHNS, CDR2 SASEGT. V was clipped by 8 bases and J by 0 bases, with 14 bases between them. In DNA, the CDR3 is TGTGCCAGCTCAGCGCCCCGGAGCTCCTACGAGCAGTACTTC. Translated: CASSAPRSSYEQYF.

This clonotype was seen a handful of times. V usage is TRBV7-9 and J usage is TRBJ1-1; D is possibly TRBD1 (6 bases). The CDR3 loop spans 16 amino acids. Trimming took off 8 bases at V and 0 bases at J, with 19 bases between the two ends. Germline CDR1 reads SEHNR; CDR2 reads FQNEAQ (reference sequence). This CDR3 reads CASGTRGRNMNTEAFF. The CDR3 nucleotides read TGTGCCAGCGGAACCAGGGGCAGGAACATGAACACTGAAGCTTTCTTT.

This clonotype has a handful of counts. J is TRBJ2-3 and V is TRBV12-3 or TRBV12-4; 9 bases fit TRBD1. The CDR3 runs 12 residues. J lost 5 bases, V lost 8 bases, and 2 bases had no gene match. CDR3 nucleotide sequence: TGTGCCAGCGACAGGGGGGGAGATACGCAGTATTTT. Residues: CASDRGGDTQYF.

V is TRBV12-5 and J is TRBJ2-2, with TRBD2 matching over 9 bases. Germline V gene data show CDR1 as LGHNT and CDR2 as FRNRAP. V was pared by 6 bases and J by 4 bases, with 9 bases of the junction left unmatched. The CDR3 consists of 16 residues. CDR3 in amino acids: CASGFFLAGRTGELFF. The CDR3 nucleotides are TGTGCTAGTGGCTTTTTCCTAGCGGGACGCACCGGGGAGCTGTTTTTT.

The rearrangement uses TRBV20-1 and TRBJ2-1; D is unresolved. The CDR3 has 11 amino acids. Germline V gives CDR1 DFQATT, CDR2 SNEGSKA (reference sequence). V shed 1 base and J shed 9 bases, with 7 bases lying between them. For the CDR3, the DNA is TGCAGTGCTAGAGCCTGGGGTGAGCAGTTCTTC. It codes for CSARAWGEQFF.

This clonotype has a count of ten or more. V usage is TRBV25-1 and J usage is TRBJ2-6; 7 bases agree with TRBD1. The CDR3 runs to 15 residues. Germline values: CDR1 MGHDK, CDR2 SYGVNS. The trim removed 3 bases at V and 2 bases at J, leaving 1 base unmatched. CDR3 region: CASSDRGTGANVLTF. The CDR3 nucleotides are TGTGCCAGCAGTGACAGGGGGACTGGGGCCAACGTCCTGACTTTC. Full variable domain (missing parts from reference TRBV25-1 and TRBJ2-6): EADIYQTPRYLVIGTGKKITLECSQTMGHDKMYWYQQDPGMELHLIHYSYGVNSTEKGDLSSESTVSRIRTEHFPLTLESARPSHTSQYLCASSDRGTGANVLTFGAGSRLTVL.

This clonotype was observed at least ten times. For the CDR3, the DNA is TGTGCCAGCAGCCAATATGGGGATAGCCGGAATGAGCAGTTCTTC. This translates into CASSQYGDSRNEQFF. The chain has TRBV14 and TRBJ2-1; D gene ambiguous. Trimming left V 2 bases short and J 7 bases short, with 15 bases between. The germline V gene encodes CDR1 SGHDN and CDR2 FVKESK. The CDR3 runs 15 residues.

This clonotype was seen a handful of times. As DNA, the CDR3 is TGTGCCAGCAGCTCCGGGACAGAATCCTACGAGCAGTACTTC. The encoded protein is CASSSGTESYEQYF. The chain couples TRBV11-2 to TRBJ2-7; 7 positions agree with TRBD1. The CDR3 has 14 amino acids. The junction had 4 bases not matched to a gene; V was cut back by 4 bases and J by 1 base. CDR1 and CDR2 (germline): SGHAT, FQNNGV.

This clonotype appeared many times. CDR3 sequence reads: CASSPSEAGGDEQFF. The CDR3 region has the DNA TGTGCCAGCAGTCCAAGCGAAGCGGGAGGTGATGAGCAGTTCTTC. This chain uses TRBV28 with TRBJ2-1; TRBD2 aligns across 9 bases. The CDR3 loop spans 15 amino acids. The germline gives CDR1 MDHEN, CDR2 SYDVKM. The trim removed 5 bases at V and 8 bases at J, leaving 10 bases unmatched.